A selection of T cell receptor beta chains follows, all from one sample in a study of blood T cell repertoires in COVID-19. Assay used: immunoSEQ multiplex PCR; TCRdb lists only in-frame clones, some missing. The table lists around 250,000 clones, approximately 86% of them singletons, with about 3.6% in the top ten. The sample was peripheral blood. The origin of the receptors is a man aged 18 to 35 with active or convalescent COVID-19. The CDR3 runs from the conserved cysteine through the conserved F or W. The order of the fields is J gene, D gene, V gene, clone size, CDR3 DNA, CDR3 protein. D genes are given only for firm matches. Some rows mark clone size as missing; the rest say once, few, many or name a class of expanded clone.

j_call: TRBJ2-3
d_call: .
v_call: TRBV19
clone_size: .
cdr3_nt: TGTGCCAGTACGGAGGGTCCAGATACGCAGTATTTT
cdr3_aa: CASTEGPDTQYF

j_call: TRBJ2-3
d_call: TRBD2
v_call: TRBV10-3
clone_size: .
cdr3_nt: TGTGCCATCAGTGTCTCTAGCGGCGGGAGGTCGGATACGCAGTATTTT
cdr3_aa: CAISVSSGGRSDTQYF

j_call: TRBJ2-3
d_call: .
v_call: TRBV21-1
clone_size: .
cdr3_nt: TGTGCCAGCGGGACTAGCACAGATACGCAGTATTTT
cdr3_aa: CASGTSTDTQYF

j_call: TRBJ2-1
d_call: TRBD1
v_call: TRBV6-2/TRBV6-3
clone_size: .
cdr3_nt: TGTGCCAGCAGTTACTCCGGGACAGGGGACTACAATGAGCAGTTCTTC
cdr3_aa: CASSYSGTGDYNEQFF

j_call: TRBJ1-2
d_call: .
v_call: TRBV28
clone_size: .
cdr3_nt: TGTGCCAGCTCCGGAGGCCTCTATGGCTACACCTTC
cdr3_aa: CASSGGLYGYTF

j_call: TRBJ2-3
d_call: .
v_call: TRBV5-4
clone_size: .
cdr3_nt: TGTGCCAGCAGCCGCGACTATTCTCGCACAGATACGCAGTATTTT
cdr3_aa: CASSRDYSRTDTQYF

j_call: TRBJ2-1
d_call: .
v_call: TRBV3-1/TRBV3-2
clone_size: .
cdr3_nt: TGTGCCAGCAGCCTATTAACGCGCAATGAGCAGTTCTTC
cdr3_aa: CASSLLTRNEQFF

j_call: TRBJ2-2
d_call: .
v_call: TRBV7-9
clone_size: .
cdr3_nt: TGTGCCAGCAGCTTAGAACACGGGGCCGGGGAGCTGTTTTTT
cdr3_aa: CASSLEHGAGELFF

j_call: TRBJ2-2
d_call: .
v_call: TRBV4-3
clone_size: .
cdr3_nt: TGCGCCAACCGACAGAACACCGGGGAGCTGTTTTTT
cdr3_aa: CANRQNTGELFF

j_call: TRBJ2-3
d_call: .
v_call: TRBV15
clone_size: .
cdr3_nt: TGTGCCACCAGCAGGGAGGGGCACCGGGGGGATACGCAGTATTTT
cdr3_aa: CATSREGHRGDTQYF

j_call: TRBJ1-1
d_call: .
v_call: TRBV7-2
clone_size: .
cdr3_nt: TGTGCCAGCAGCTTAGAGTTCAGGGCTAACACTGAAGCTTTCTTT
cdr3_aa: CASSLEFRANTEAFF

j_call: TRBJ2-1
d_call: TRBD2
v_call: TRBV7-2
clone_size: .
cdr3_nt: TGTGCCAGCAGCTCGGCACTCCGGGAGACTAGCGGGTATCCGCAGTTCTTC
cdr3_aa: CASSSALRETSGYPQFF

j_call: TRBJ2-3
d_call: TRBD2
v_call: TRBV5-1
clone_size: once
cdr3_nt: TGCGCCAGCAGCCTAGGACTAGCGGGGTTCACAGATACGCAGTATTTT
cdr3_aa: CASSLGLAGFTDTQYF

j_call: TRBJ2-2
d_call: .
v_call: TRBV4-1
clone_size: .
cdr3_nt: TGCGCCAGCATGGGGGCCCGAAATCGCGGGGAGCTGTTTTTT
cdr3_aa: CASMGARNRGELFF

j_call: TRBJ1-3
d_call: .
v_call: TRBV5-1
clone_size: .
cdr3_nt: TGCGCCAGCAAAAGCTCGGGACTGGGAAACACCATATATTTT
cdr3_aa: CASKSSGLGNTIYF

j_call: TRBJ1-1
d_call: TRBD1
v_call: TRBV6-5
clone_size: .
cdr3_nt: TGTGCCAGCACCCCGAATATGGACAGGGAAGCTTTCTTT
cdr3_aa: CASTPNMDREAFF

j_call: TRBJ2-1
d_call: TRBD2
v_call: TRBV10-3
clone_size: .
cdr3_nt: TGTGCCATCAATTTAGCGGGAGGGCGGTATGAGCAGTTCTTC
cdr3_aa: CAINLAGGRYEQFF

j_call: TRBJ1-2
d_call: .
v_call: TRBV7-9
clone_size: .
cdr3_nt: TGTGCCAGCAGCTTCGAGCCTGACAGAAGCGGCTACACCTTC
cdr3_aa: CASSFEPDRSGYTF

j_call: TRBJ2-3
d_call: TRBD2
v_call: TRBV6-6
clone_size: .
cdr3_nt: TGTGCCAGCACAAACCGGGGGGGGCACACAGATACGCAGTATTTT
cdr3_aa: CASTNRGGHTDTQYF

j_call: TRBJ2-7
d_call: .
v_call: TRBV27
clone_size: few
cdr3_nt: TGTGCCAGCAGTTTATACGCCGGCTACGAGCAGTACTTC
cdr3_aa: CASSLYAGYEQYF

j_call: TRBJ2-7
d_call: TRBD2
v_call: TRBV7-3
clone_size: few
cdr3_nt: TGTGCCAGCAGCCGAGTTTTGCGGGAGGGATACGAGCAGTACTTC
cdr3_aa: CASSRVLREGYEQYF

j_call: TRBJ1-2
d_call: .
v_call: TRBV19
clone_size: .
cdr3_nt: TGTGCCAGTAGTTTCGACTCTATCTACAACTATGGCTACACCTTC
cdr3_aa: CASSFDSIYNYGYTF

j_call: TRBJ2-7
d_call: TRBD2
v_call: TRBV6-2/TRBV6-3
clone_size: .
cdr3_nt: TGTGCCAGCAGTTTACTAGCGGGAGTATACGAGCAGTACTTC
cdr3_aa: CASSLLAGVYEQYF

j_call: TRBJ1-6
d_call: TRBD1
v_call: TRBV6-2/TRBV6-3
clone_size: .
cdr3_nt: TGTGCCAGCAGTTACGATTCCGGGACAGGGGGCAGTCTAGGAGTATCACCCCTCCACTTT
cdr3_aa: CASSYDSGTGGSLGVSPLHF

j_call: TRBJ2-5
d_call: TRBD2
v_call: TRBV7-2
clone_size: few
cdr3_nt: TGTGCCAGCAGCTCACTAGCGGGGGGGAGGGAGACCCAGTACTTC
cdr3_aa: CASSSLAGGRETQYF

j_call: TRBJ2-5
d_call: .
v_call: TRBV12-1
clone_size: .
cdr3_nt: TGTGCCATCCAGACGGGTCCATACCAAGAGACCCAGTACTTC
cdr3_aa: CAIQTGPYQETQYF

j_call: TRBJ2-1
d_call: TRBD1
v_call: TRBV24-1
clone_size: .
cdr3_nt: TGTGCCACCAGTGACGACCGGGACAGGGGCAATGAGCAGTTCTTC
cdr3_aa: CATSDDRDRGNEQFF

j_call: TRBJ2-1
d_call: TRBD2
v_call: TRBV28
clone_size: many
cdr3_nt: TGTGCCAGCAGTTTATCTGCCGGGGGGGCCCGGGGTGAGCAGTTCTTC
cdr3_aa: CASSLSAGGARGEQFF

j_call: TRBJ2-3
d_call: TRBD1
v_call: TRBV24-1
clone_size: once
cdr3_nt: TGTGCCACCAGTGATTCAGCCAACCCAGAAGGGACAGGGGACACAGATACGCAGTATTTT
cdr3_aa: CATSDSANPEGTGDTDTQYF

j_call: TRBJ2-4
d_call: TRBD2
v_call: TRBV5-1
clone_size: .
cdr3_nt: TGCGCCAGCAGCCGGACTAGCGGGATGGGAAACATTCAGTACTTC
cdr3_aa: CASSRTSGMGNIQYF

j_call: TRBJ1-1
d_call: .
v_call: TRBV9
clone_size: .
cdr3_nt: TGTGCCAGCAGCGTAGACGCAGGGATGAACACTGAAGCTTTCTTT
cdr3_aa: CASSVDAGMNTEAFF

j_call: TRBJ2-3
d_call: .
v_call: TRBV4-2
clone_size: .
cdr3_nt: TGTGCCAGCAGCGCGGCAGGCACAGATACGCAGTATTTT
cdr3_aa: CASSAAGTDTQYF

j_call: TRBJ2-3
d_call: TRBD1
v_call: TRBV2
clone_size: .
cdr3_nt: TGTGCCAGCAGAGATAAAAGCACCCGGGACAGGGGGGCAGATACGCAGTATTTT
cdr3_aa: CASRDKSTRDRGADTQYF

j_call: TRBJ2-7
d_call: TRBD2
v_call: TRBV24-1
clone_size: .
cdr3_nt: TGTGCCACCAGTGATTCCGGGAGGGCGGGGACCTACGAGCAGTACTTC
cdr3_aa: CATSDSGRAGTYEQYF

j_call: TRBJ1-4
d_call: TRBD1
v_call: TRBV2
clone_size: .
cdr3_nt: TGTGCCAGCACCGTGGACAGGGTCGGCAAACTGTTTTTT
cdr3_aa: CASTVDRVGKLFF

j_call: TRBJ1-2
d_call: TRBD1
v_call: TRBV28
clone_size: .
cdr3_nt: TGTGCCAGCAGCGACAGGGATCACACCTTC
cdr3_aa: CASSDRDHTF

j_call: TRBJ1-4
d_call: .
v_call: TRBV2
clone_size: .
cdr3_nt: TGTGCCAGCAGTGAACGTCCAGGACACAAAAGTGAAAAACTGTTTTTT
cdr3_aa: CASSERPGHKSEKLFF

j_call: TRBJ2-2
d_call: TRBD1
v_call: TRBV9
clone_size: .
cdr3_nt: TGTGCCAGCAGCGACGGGACAGGGGGGACCGGGGAGCTGTTTTTT
cdr3_aa: CASSDGTGGTGELFF

j_call: TRBJ1-2
d_call: .
v_call: TRBV9
clone_size: once
cdr3_nt: TGTGCCAGCAGCGCGACAGGTCTAGGCGGCTACACCTTC
cdr3_aa: CASSATGLGGYTF

j_call: TRBJ1-3
d_call: .
v_call: TRBV11-2
clone_size: .
cdr3_nt: TGTGCCAGCAGCTTATTAGCAGCAGGGCGTTTCTCTGGAAACACCATATATTTT
cdr3_aa: CASSLLAAGRFSGNTIYF

j_call: TRBJ1-6
d_call: TRBD1
v_call: TRBV7-8
clone_size: few
cdr3_nt: TGTGCCAGCAGCTCCTATCAACCGGGACAGGGCTTCTATAATTCACCCCTCCACTTT
cdr3_aa: CASSSYQPGQGFYNSPLHF

j_call: TRBJ1-2
d_call: .
v_call: TRBV12-2
clone_size: few
cdr3_nt: TGTGCAAGTCGCTTAGCGCAGAACCTCTGTCAGGACACCTTC
cdr3_aa: CASRLAQNLCQDTF

j_call: TRBJ2-2
d_call: TRBD2
v_call: TRBV7-8
clone_size: .
cdr3_nt: TGTGCCAGCAGCCGGACTAGCGGGTTTGCCGGGGAGCTGTTTTTT
cdr3_aa: CASSRTSGFAGELFF